This passage covers 32 T cell receptor beta chains from one sample sequenced in a study of CD8 T cells in Susac syndrome. RNA was extracted with the RNeasy kit, and a quantity of about 0.45 to 1 ug was reverse transcribed using random hexamers. Via MiXCR, TCRdb re-called the immunoSEQ multiplex PCR reads, giving one row per CDR3 protein. Altogether about 100,000 distinct CDR3 sequences are present, about 95% being singletons, with the ten largest covering 0.25% to 0.35%. Sequencing was carried out using CD8+ T cells from PBMCs. The receptors originated from a human donor with Susac syndrome.

V gene TRBV29-1 combines with J gene TRBJ1-2; D possibly corresponds to TRBD1 (6 bases). V was shortened by 6 bases and J by 8 bases, with 13 bases between the two germline ends. This CDR3 has 11 amino acids. Germline V gene sequence: CDR1 SQVTM, CDR2 ANQGSEA. The CDR3 DNA is TGCAGCGTGGAACAGGGCGGCGGCTACACCTTC. It translates to CSVEQGGGYTF.

The gene calls are TRBV29-1 and TRBJ2-3; no reliable D call. CDR1 is SQVTM and CDR2 is ANQGSEA in the germline V gene. This CDR3 region has 11 residues. V dropped 5 bases and J dropped 4 bases, with 7 bases sitting between them. The CDR3 sequence: CSVRKADTQYF. Written as DNA, the CDR3 is TGCAGCGTTAGAAAGGCAGATACGCAGTATTTT.

This chain joins TRBV29-1 and TRBJ1-1; D call uncertain. Germline CDR1 and CDR2: SQVTM and ANQGSEA. Trimming took 1 base from V and 9 from J, leaving 18 bases between them. The CDR3 length is 14 residues. The CDR3 DNA reads as TGCAGCGTTGAAGGGAGAGGGAAAGGGCCTCAAGCTTTCTTT. Its translation: CSVEGRGKGPQAFF.

The DNA for the CDR3 is TGTGCCAGCAGCTTAAGAAACTCTTGGAACACAGATACGCAGTATTTT. It yields the protein CASSLRNSWNTDTQYF. The chain has TRBV5-6 and TRBJ2-3; D uncertain. Trimming left V 2 bases short and J 2 bases short, with 15 bases between. Germline-derived CDR1 and CDR2 are SGHDT and YYEEEE. This CDR3 region has 16 residues.

The rearrangement joins TRBV4-2 to TRBJ2-5; D ambiguous. The germline V gene has CDR1 LGHNA and CDR2 YNFKEQ. The CDR3 runs to 14 residues. V was cut by 0 bases and J by 4 bases, with 9 bases left in between. The CDR3 region has the DNA TGTGCCAGCAGCCAAGATCTTAGATCAGAGACCCAGTACTTC. The encoded protein is CASSQDLRSETQYF.

This rearrangement joins TRBV12-3 or TRBV12-4 to TRBJ2-7; maybe TRBD1 (6 bases). The V gene lost 6 bases and the J gene lost 3 bases, with 12 bases spanning the gap. This CDR3 region has 13 residues. CDR3 DNA: TGTGCCAGCAGGCCGGCAGGGGTCTACGAGCAGTACTTC. Residues: CASRPAGVYEQYF.

This clonotype showed up just once. The chain recombines TRBV3-1 with TRBJ1-1; tentative D call: TRBD1 (6 bases). Germline V CDR1 and CDR2: LGHDT, YNNKEL (reference sequence). CDR3 length equals 16 residues. V lost 5 bases, J lost 1 base, and 17 bases lay in between. The CDR3 DNA reads TGTGCCAGCAGCTCCGGCCGGGGGCGTAGGAACACTGAAGCTTTCTTT. Translating gives CASSSGRGRRNTEAFF.

The table lists this clonotype with a count of one. The chain recombines TRBV7-9 with TRBJ2-1; 9 bases are shared with TRBD2. This CDR3 contains 16 residues. Germline-derived CDR1 and CDR2 are SEHNR and FQNEAQ (reference sequence). V shed 2 bases, J shed 9 bases, and the junction held 11 bases outside the gene matches. The CDR3 nucleotides are TGTGCCAGCAGCTTAACCAGCGGGAGGATGGATAGTGAGCAGTTCTTC. This sequence encodes CASSLTSGRMDSEQFF.

This clonotype showed up just once. The CDR3 DNA sequence: TGTGCCAGCCAGGGGGGCGCTGGGGCCAACGTCCTGACTTTC. This encodes CASQGGAGANVLTF. The chain links TRBV3-1 to TRBJ2-6; tentative D call: TRBD1 (7 bases). Germline V gene sequence: CDR1 LGHDT, CDR2 YNNKEL (reference sequence). Between the trimmed V and J ends, which lost 8 bases and 2 bases, there was a span of 10 bases. The CDR3 loop spans 14 amino acids.

The chain has TRBV3-1 and TRBJ2-7; no definite D call. Trimming removed 0 bases at V and 9 bases at J, with 6 bases between. The CDR3 contains 11 residues. Per germline, CDR1 LGHDT and CDR2 YNNKEL (reference sequence). Here the CDR3 DNA reads TGTGCCAGCAGCCAAGACGTCAGGCAGTACTTC. Translating gives CASSQDVRQYF.

The V gene is TRBV24-1, the J gene TRBJ2-1, with a weak D call TRBD2 (6 bases). There are 15 residues in the CDR3. Trimming removed 3 bases from V and 10 bases from J, with 18 bases in between. The germline V gene has CDR1 KGHDR and CDR2 SFDVKD. The CDR3 bases are TGTGCCACCAGTGATCTGTCGGGAGAAATCGCCGAGCAGTTCTTC. Protein sequence: CATSDLSGEIAEQFF.

The genes are TRBV20-1 and TRBJ2-1; TRBD2 matches at 7 bases. Trimming took 6 bases from V and 12 from J; bases not matched to a gene: 11. Germline V CDR1 and CDR2: DFQATT, SNEGSKA (reference sequence). The CDR3 is 12 residues long. The DNA for the CDR3 is TGCAGTGCCGTATCGGGTACGGGGGGGCAGTTCTTC. Translation gives CSAVSGTGGQFF.

J is TRBJ2-1 and V is TRBV4-1; a possible D gene is TRBD1 (6 bases). CDR3 length: 15 residues. With 0 bases removed from V and 1 base from J, the gap between germline ends came to 7 bases. Germline lookup yields CDR1 MGHRA and CDR2 YSYEKL. The CDR3 DNA reads TGCGCCAGCAGCCAAGAACAGGGATCCTACAATGAGCAGTTCTTC. This gives the protein CASSQEQGSYNEQFF.

V usage is TRBV15 and J usage is TRBJ1-5; possibly TRBD1 for D (6 bases). The CDR3 totals 15 residues. Germline assignment: CDR1 LNHNV and CDR2 YYDKDF (reference sequence). Trimming took 5 bases from V and 0 from J, leaving 11 bases between them. CDR3 sequence (DNA): TGTGCCACCAGCGCCGAGGGGGTTAGCAATCAGCCCCAGCATTTT. It codes for CATSAEGVSNQPQHF.

The rearrangement uses TRBV23-1 and TRBJ2-3; D gene unclear. TRBV23-1 is flagged as an ORF with uncertain function. V was pared by 6 bases and J by 5 bases, with 21 bases between. The CDR3 is 16 residues long. CDR3 sequence: CASRPLGSDRRDTQYF. CDR3 nucleotide sequence: TGCGCCAGCAGACCCCTCGGGTCCGACCGCCGAGATACGCAGTATTTT.

V gene TRBV29-1 combines with J gene TRBJ1-2; possible D gene TRBD1, 5 bases. This CDR3 spans 14 amino acids. With 3 bases removed from V and 8 bases from J, the gap between germline ends came to 19 bases. Germline values: CDR1 SQVTM, CDR2 ANQGSEA. The CDR3 DNA reads TGCAGCGTTGATGGTGGGACGATAAGTGGGGGCTACACCTTC. Its translation is CSVDGGTISGGYTF.

The chain links TRBV5-1 to TRBJ2-2, with 9 bases that match TRBD1. There are 15 residues in the CDR3. The ends lost 0 bases at V and 3 bases at J; junction bases unmatched: 0. Germline CDR1 reads SGHRS; CDR2 reads YFSETQ. CDR3 DNA sequence: TGCGCCAGCAGCTTGGGGGACAGGGACACCGGGGAGCTGTTTTTT. Its translation is CASSLGDRDTGELFF.

The chain combines TRBV10-3 with TRBJ2-5; a possible D gene is TRBD2 (6 bases). In germline, CDR1 is ENHRY, CDR2 SYGVKD. The V end lost 6 bases, the J end lost 2 bases, and 16 bases lay between the germline ends. The CDR3 consists of 15 residues. CDR3 sequence (DNA): TGTGCCATCAGAGCAGGAGGGTCACAACAAGAGACCCAGTACTTC. As protein: CAIRAGGSQQETQYF.

The chain is built from TRBV19 and TRBJ1-1; D perhaps matches TRBD1 (5 bases). This CDR3 has 17 residues. The V gene lost 5 bases and the J gene lost 3 bases, with 22 bases spanning the gap. Germline CDR1 is LNHDA and CDR2 is SQIVND (reference sequence). CDR3 in DNA: TGTGCCAGTAGTTCCGAGTTATGGGGGAATGATGACACTGAAGCTTTCTTT. Translating gives CASSSELWGNDDTEAFF.

The rearrangement joins TRBV4-1 to TRBJ1-1, with 7 bases lining up with TRBD1. Germline-derived CDR1 and CDR2 are MGHRA and YSYEKL. The junction had 4 bases not matched to a gene; V was cut back by 2 bases and J by 10 bases. The length of the CDR3 is 12 residues. CDR3 sequence: CASSQIDRAAFF. In nucleotides, the CDR3 is TGCGCCAGCAGCCAAATAGACAGGGCAGCTTTCTTT.

The chain combines TRBV27 with TRBJ2-5; D remains unclear. The CDR3 runs 14 residues. From germline, CDR1 is MNHEY and CDR2 SMNVEV (reference sequence). V lost 4 bases and J lost 1, with 10 bases in between. For the CDR3, the DNA is TGTGCCAGCAGTTCCCAAGAGGTCCAAGAGACCCAGTACTTC. Translating gives CASSSQEVQETQYF.

This chain uses TRBV14 with TRBJ2-3; no reliable D call. The CDR3 spans 13 residues. Between the trimmed V and J ends, which lost 4 bases and 10 bases, there was a span of 15 bases. From germline, CDR1 is SGHDN and CDR2 FVKESK. DNA of the CDR3: TGTGCCAGCAGCCTCACCTCATCGGTGGCGCAGTATTTT. Its translation: CASSLTSSVAQYF.

The chain uses TRBV28 and TRBJ2-7; 8 bases match TRBD1. Germline CDR1 reads MDHEN; CDR2 reads SYDVKM. The CDR3 is 14 amino acids. The V and J ends lost 5 bases and 5 bases, in that order; junction bases with no gene match: 8. The CDR3 loop reads CASSELQGAHEQYF. The DNA for the CDR3 is TGTGCCAGCAGTGAGCTCCAGGGGGCCCACGAGCAGTACTTC.

The chain has TRBV5-6 and TRBJ2-7, with unresolved D. Trimming removed 1 base at V and 5 bases at J, with 7 bases between. CDR1 SGHDT and CDR2 YYEEEE come from the germline V gene. The CDR3 length is 12 residues. The CDR3 DNA sequence: TGTGCCAGCAGCTTGTATCAGGACGAGCAGTACTTC. Translating gives CASSLYQDEQYF. The whole variable domain, filled in from reference TRBV5-6 and TRBJ2-7, reads DAGVTQSPTHLIKTRGQQVTLRCSPKSGHDTVSWYQQALGQGPQFIFQYYEEEERQRGNFPDRFSGHQFPNYSSELNVNALLLGDSALYLCASSLYQDEQYFGPGTRLTVT.

This clonotype was picked up one time. V usage is TRBV29-1 and J usage is TRBJ1-1; 8 bases are a match to TRBD1. The CDR3 has 14 residues. J was trimmed by 12 bases and V by 6 bases; bases with no gene match: 18. CDR1 is SQVTM and CDR2 is ANQGSEA in the germline V gene. In nucleotides, the CDR3 is TGCAGCGTATCGACAGGGGACGGATTGTTCGGGTCTTTCTTT. As protein: CSVSTGDGLFGSFF.

The chain recombines TRBV15 with TRBJ2-4; 10 bases fit TRBD2. Trimming took 9 bases from V and 8 from J; bases not matched to a gene: 7. This CDR3 spans 13 amino acids. In germline, CDR1 is LNHNV, CDR2 YYDKDF (reference sequence). The CDR3 region has the DNA TGTGCCACGAGGACTAGCGGTGGGGACATTCAGTACTTC. The encoded protein is CATRTSGGDIQYF.

This clonotype has a handful of counts. The V call is TRBV19, the J call TRBJ2-7, with D uncertain. Germline-derived CDR1 and CDR2 are LNHDA and SQIVND (reference sequence). Trimming took 6 bases from V and 6 from J, leaving 9 bases between them. The length of the CDR3 is 11 residues. CDR3 loop: CASSLLGEQYF. CDR3 sequence (DNA): TGTGCCAGTAGCCTATTAGGCGAGCAGTACTTC. Drawing the rest from reference TRBV19 and TRBJ2-7, the complete variable domain is DGGITQSPKYLFRKEGQNVTLSCEQNLNHDAMYWYRQDPGQGLRLIYYSQIVNDFQKGDIAEGYSVSREKKESFPLTVTSAQKNPTAFYLCASSLLGEQYFGPGTRLTVT.

The chain links TRBV4-1 to TRBJ2-1, with 8 bases that match TRBD1. The CDR3 totals 14 residues. Germline V CDR1 and CDR2: MGHRA, YSYEKL. The CDR3 DNA reads as TGCGCTGTCCTACCGCAGGGGGCGAGAAATGAGCAGTTCTTC. Protein: CAVLPQGARNEQFF.

V and J are TRBV20-1 and TRBJ2-1; D is perhaps TRBD2 (6 bases). Germline lookup yields CDR1 DFQATT and CDR2 SNEGSKA (reference sequence). CDR3 length: 15 amino acids. Deletions cut 3 bases from V and 5 bases from J, with 17 bases between. The CDR3 loop reads CSASHKGGGNNEQFF. CDR3 nucleotides: TGCAGTGCTAGTCACAAAGGAGGAGGGAACAATGAGCAGTTCTTC.

The chain uses TRBV20-1 and TRBJ2-5, with 7 bases fitting TRBD2. The CDR3 is 14 amino acids. With V trimmed by 5 bases and J by 1 base, 7 bases remained unmatched. The germline V gene has CDR1 DFQATT and CDR2 SNEGSKA (reference sequence). CDR3: CSAPEGGSQETQYF. The CDR3 nucleotides are TGCAGTGCTCCTGAGGGCGGGAGCCAAGAGACCCAGTACTTC.

This rearrangement joins TRBV18 to TRBJ2-1; D uncertain. This CDR3 is built from 15 residues. Looked up from germline, CDR1 is KGHSH and CDR2 is LQKENI. The ends were cut back, 3 bases at V and 0 bases at J, with 9 bases in the middle. CDR3 protein: CASSPDLLSYNEQFF. Written as DNA, the CDR3 is TGTGCCAGCTCACCGGATCTCCTCTCCTACAATGAGCAGTTCTTC.

The rearrangement joins TRBV15 to TRBJ2-4; weak D call: TRBD1 (5 bases). CDR1 is LNHNV and CDR2 is YYDKDF in the germline V gene (reference sequence). The CDR3 extends over 20 amino acids. The V and J ends lost 0 bases and 6 bases respectively, with 27 bases between them. The CDR3 is CATSRDRPGVRAGSPNIQYF. In nucleotides, the CDR3 is TGTGCCACCAGCAGAGATCGGCCCGGAGTCAGGGCCGGGTCGCCAAACATTCAGTACTTC.